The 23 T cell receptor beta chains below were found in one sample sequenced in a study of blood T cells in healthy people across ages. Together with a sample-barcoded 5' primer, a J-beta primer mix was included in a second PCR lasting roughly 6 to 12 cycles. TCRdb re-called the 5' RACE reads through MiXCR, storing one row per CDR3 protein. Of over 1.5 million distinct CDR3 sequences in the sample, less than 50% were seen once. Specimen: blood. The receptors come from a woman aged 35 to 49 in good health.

The CDR3 region is CASSETGQGSEKLFF. CDR3 nucleotide sequence: TGTGCCAGCAGCGAGACGGGACAGGGGTCTGAAAAACTGTTTTTT. The genes are TRBV9 and TRBJ1-4; 10 bases match TRBD1. V dropped 3 bases and J dropped 7; count of bases not matched to a gene: 6. From germline, CDR1 is SGDLS and CDR2 YYNGEE. The CDR3 has 15 residues.

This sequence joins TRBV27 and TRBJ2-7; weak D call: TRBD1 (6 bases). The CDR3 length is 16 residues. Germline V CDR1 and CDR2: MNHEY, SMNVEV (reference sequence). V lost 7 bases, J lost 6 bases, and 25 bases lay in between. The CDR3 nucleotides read TGTGCCAGCACCCCTTTAACAGGGCCCTTGAGAGGCGAGCAGTACTTC. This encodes CASTPLTGPLRGEQYF.

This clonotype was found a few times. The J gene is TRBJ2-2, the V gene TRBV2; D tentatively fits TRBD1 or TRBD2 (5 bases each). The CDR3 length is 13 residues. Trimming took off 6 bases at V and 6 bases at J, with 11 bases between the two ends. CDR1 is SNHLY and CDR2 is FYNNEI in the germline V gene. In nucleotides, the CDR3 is TGTGCCAGCAGCCAGGGAGTTTCCGGGGAGCTGTTTTTT. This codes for CASSQGVSGELFF.

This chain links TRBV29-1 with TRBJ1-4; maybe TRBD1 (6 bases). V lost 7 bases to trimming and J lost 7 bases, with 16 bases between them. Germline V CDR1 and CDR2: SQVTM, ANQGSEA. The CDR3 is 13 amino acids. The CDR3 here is CSGNRVGGEKLFF. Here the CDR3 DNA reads TGCAGCGGAAACAGGGTAGGGGGTGAAAAACTGTTTTTT.

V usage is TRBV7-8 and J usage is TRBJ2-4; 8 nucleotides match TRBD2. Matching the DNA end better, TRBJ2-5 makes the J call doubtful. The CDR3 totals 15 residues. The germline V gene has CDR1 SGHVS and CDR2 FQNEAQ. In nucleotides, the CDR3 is TGTGCCAGCAGCTTGATAAGGCGGGGGGAAGAGACCCAGTACTTC. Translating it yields CASSLIRRGEETQYF.

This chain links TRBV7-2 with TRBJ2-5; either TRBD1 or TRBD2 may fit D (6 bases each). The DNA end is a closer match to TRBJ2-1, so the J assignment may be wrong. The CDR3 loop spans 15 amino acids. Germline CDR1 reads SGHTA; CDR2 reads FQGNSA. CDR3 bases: TGTGCCAGCAGGCAGACGGGGGCCCAGCAAGAGACCCAGTTCTTC. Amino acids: CASRQTGAQQETQFF.

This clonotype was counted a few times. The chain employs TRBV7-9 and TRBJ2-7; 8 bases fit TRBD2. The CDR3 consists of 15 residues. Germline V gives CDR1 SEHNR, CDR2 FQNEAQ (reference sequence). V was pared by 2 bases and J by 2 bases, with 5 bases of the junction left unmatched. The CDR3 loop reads CASSLSGSGAYEQYF. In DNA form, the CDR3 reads TGTGCCAGCAGCTTATCTGGTAGCGGGGCCTACGAGCAGTACTTC.

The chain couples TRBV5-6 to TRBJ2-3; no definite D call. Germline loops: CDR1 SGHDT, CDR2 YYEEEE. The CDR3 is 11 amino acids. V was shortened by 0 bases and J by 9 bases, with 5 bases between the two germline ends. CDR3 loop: CASSLAATQYF. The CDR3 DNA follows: TGTGCCAGCAGCTTGGCCGCCACGCAGTATTTT.

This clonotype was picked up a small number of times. The CDR3 nucleotides are TGTGCCAGCAGCTTTACCATGGATACGCAGTATTTT. This gives the protein CASSFTMDTQYF. The rearrangement uses TRBV5-5 and TRBJ2-3; D gene unclear. Deletions cut 2 bases from V and 6 bases from J, with 7 bases between. CDR1 is SGHKS, CDR2 YYEKEE, per germline (reference sequence). The CDR3 spans 12 residues.

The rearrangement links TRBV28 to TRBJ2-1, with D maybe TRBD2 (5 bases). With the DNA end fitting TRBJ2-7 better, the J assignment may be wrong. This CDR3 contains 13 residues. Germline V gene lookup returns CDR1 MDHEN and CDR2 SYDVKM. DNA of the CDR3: TGTGCCAGCGGGCGGGCCGTCTACAATGAGCAGTACTTC. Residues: CASGRAVYNEQYF.

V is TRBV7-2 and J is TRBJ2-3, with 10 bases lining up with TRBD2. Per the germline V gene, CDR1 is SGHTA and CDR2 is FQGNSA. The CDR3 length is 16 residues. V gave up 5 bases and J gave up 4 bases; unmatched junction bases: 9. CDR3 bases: TGTGCCAGCAGCCGAAGGCCTAGCGGGGGATCAGATACGCAGTATTTT. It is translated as CASSRRPSGGSDTQYF.

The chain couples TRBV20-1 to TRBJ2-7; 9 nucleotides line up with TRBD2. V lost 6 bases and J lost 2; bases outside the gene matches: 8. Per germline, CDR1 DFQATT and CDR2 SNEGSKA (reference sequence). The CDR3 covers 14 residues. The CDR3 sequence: CSAKSGGPTYEQYF. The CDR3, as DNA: TGCAGTGCCAAAAGCGGGGGGCCAACCTACGAGCAGTACTTC.

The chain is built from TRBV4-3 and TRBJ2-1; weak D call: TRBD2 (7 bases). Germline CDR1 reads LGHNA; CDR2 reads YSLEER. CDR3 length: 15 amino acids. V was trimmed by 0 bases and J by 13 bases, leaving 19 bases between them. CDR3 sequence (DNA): TGCGCCAGCAGCCAAGATCCGGGGGGCCAAGAGACCCAGTTCTTC. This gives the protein CASSQDPGGQETQFF.

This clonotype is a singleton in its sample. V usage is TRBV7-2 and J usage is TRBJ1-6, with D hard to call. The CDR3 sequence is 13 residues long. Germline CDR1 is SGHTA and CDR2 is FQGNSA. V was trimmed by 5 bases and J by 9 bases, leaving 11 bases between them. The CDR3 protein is CASSPVNTSPLHF. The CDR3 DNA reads TGTGCCAGCAGCCCCGTCAACACTTCACCCCTCCACTTT.

Here the CDR3 DNA reads TGTGCCAGCAGCCACCAACCGGGGACTAGCATCGCAGATACGCAGTATTTT. It is translated as CASSHQPGTSIADTQYF. V is TRBV4-2 and J is TRBJ2-3, with 9 bases lining up with TRBD2. Germline trimming cut 3 bases from V and 4 bases from J; bases unmatched to any gene: 11. Germline CDR1 and CDR2: LGHNA and YNFKEQ. The CDR3 covers 17 residues.

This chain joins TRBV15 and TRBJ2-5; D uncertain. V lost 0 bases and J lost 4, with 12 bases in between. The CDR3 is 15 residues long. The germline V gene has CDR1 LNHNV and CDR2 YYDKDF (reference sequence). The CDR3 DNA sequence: TGTGCCACCAGCAGAGATCTCGTCAGTCCAGAGACCCAGTACTTC. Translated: CATSRDLVSPETQYF.

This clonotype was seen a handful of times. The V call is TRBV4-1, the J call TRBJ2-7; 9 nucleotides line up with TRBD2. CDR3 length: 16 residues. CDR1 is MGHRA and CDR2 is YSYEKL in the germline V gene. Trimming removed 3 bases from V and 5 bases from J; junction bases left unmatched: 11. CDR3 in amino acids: CASSHGAGGANNEQYF. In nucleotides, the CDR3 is TGCGCCAGCAGCCATGGCGCGGGGGGGGCTAACAACGAGCAGTACTTC.

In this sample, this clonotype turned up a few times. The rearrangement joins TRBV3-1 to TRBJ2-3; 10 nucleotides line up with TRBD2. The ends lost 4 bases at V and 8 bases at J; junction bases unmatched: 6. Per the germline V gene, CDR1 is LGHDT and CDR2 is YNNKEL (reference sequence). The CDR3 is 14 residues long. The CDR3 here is CASSPGLAEPTQYF. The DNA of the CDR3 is TGTGCCAGCAGCCCAGGACTAGCGGAGCCTACGCAGTATTTT.

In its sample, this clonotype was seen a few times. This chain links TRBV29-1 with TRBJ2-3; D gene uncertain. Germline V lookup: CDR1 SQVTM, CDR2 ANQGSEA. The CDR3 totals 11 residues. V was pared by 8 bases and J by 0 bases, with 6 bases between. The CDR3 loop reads CSLTSTDTQYF. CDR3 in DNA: TGCAGCCTGACTAGCACAGATACGCAGTATTTT.

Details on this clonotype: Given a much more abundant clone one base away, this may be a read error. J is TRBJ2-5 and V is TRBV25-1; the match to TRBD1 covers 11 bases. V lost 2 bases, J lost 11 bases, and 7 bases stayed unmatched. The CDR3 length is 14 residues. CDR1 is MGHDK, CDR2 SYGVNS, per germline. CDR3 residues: CASSEVGTGGEQYF. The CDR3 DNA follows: TGTGCCAGCAGTGAAGTGGGGACAGGGGGTGAGCAGTACTTC.

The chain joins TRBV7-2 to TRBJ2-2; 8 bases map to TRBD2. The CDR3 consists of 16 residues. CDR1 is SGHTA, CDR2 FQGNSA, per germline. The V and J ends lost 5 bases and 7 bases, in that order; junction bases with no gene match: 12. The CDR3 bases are TGTGCCAGCAGCCCGGGAAGACTAGCGTGGGGCGGGGAGCTGTTTTTT. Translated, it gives CASSPGRLAWGGELFF.

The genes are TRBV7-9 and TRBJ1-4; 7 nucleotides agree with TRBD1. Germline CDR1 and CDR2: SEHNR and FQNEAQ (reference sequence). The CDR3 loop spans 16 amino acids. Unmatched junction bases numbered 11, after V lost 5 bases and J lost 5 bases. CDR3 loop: CASSPEQGRGNEKLFF. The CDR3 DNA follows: TGTGCCAGCAGCCCAGAACAGGGGAGGGGGAATGAAAAACTGTTTTTT.

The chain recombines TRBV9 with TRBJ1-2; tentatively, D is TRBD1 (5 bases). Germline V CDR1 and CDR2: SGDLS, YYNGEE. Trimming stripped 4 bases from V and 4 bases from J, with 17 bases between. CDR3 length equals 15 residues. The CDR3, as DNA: TGTGCCAGCAGCCCCCCGAGCCAGGGCACCTATGGCTACACCTTC. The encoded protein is CASSPPSQGTYGYTF.